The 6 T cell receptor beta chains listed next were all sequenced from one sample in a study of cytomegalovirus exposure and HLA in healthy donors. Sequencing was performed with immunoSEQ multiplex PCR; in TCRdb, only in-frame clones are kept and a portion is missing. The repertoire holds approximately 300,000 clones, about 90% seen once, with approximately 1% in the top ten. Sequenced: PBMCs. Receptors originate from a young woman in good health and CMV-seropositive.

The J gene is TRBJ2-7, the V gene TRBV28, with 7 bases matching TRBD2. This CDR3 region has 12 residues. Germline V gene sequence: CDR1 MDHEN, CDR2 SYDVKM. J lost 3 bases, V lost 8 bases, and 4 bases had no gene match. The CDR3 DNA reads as TGTGCCAGCCGGGAGGCCCGCTACGAGCAGTACTTC. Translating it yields CASREARYEQYF.

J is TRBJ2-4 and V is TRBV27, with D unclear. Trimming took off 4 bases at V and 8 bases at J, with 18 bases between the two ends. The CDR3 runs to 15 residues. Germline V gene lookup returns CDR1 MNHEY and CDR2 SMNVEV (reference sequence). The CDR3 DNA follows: TGTGCCAGCAGTTCCCGAGTGGGCTCTGGGGACATTCAGTACTTC. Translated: CASSSRVGSGDIQYF.

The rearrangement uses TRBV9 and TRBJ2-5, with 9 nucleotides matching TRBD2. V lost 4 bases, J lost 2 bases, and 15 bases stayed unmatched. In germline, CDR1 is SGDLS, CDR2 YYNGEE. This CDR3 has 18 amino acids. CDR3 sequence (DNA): TGTGCCAGCAGCTCAGGAGCGGGAGGTCCCTCGGGACAAGAGACCCAGTACTTC. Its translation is CASSSGAGGPSGQETQYF.

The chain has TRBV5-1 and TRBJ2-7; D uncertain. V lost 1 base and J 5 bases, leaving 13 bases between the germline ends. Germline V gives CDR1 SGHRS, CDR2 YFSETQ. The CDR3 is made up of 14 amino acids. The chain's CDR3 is CASSLPTAVNEQYF. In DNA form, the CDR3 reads TGCGCCAGCAGCTTGCCGACGGCGGTCAACGAGCAGTACTTC.

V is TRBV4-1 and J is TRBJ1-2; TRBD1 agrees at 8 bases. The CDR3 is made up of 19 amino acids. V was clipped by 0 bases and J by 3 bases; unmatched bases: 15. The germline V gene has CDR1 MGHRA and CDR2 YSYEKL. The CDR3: CASSQDGSGTGLNYYGYTF. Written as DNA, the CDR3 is TGCGCCAGCAGCCAAGACGGATCCGGGACAGGTCTCAATTACTATGGCTACACCTTC.

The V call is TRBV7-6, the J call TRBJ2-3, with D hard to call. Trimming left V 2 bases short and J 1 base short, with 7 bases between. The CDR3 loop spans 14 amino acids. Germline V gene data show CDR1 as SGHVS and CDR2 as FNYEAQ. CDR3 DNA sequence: TGTGCCAGCAGCTTATACAAGGGCACAGATACGCAGTATTTT. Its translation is CASSLYKGTDTQYF.